This record covers a single T cell receptor beta chain. The antigen it binds to is not known. Nothing much larger sits one base from this clone, and base qualities are not available. This record belongs to a study of shared clonotypes between healthy human individuals (dated by TCRdb to about 2020). Looking at the study overall: The cohort included a few men and two women between 18 and 49 years of age. To estimate repertoire size and how much clonotype sharing occurs between individuals, the study deeply sequenced the blood TCR repertoires of about 5 healthy adults. Per donor, leukapheresis produced somewhere between about 0.94 and 9.5 billion PBMCs. To increase sequencing depth and limit assay-specific biases, different laboratories used diverse techniques to prepare libraries and sequence TCR repertoires.

The CDR3 runs 13 residues from the cysteine to the phenylalanine. Only CDR3 DNA is held: 39 bases, read in frame from base 1. The trim is 5 bases for V and 2 bases for J, with a gap of 10 bases between the germline ends. CDR1 SGHVS and CDR2 FQNEAQ were looked up in the germline V gene. Using the deep immunoSEQ assay, multiplex PCR amplified TCR CDR3 regions from genomic DNA. Extracted genomic DNA from each cell subset was distributed evenly across all wells of several immunoSEQ 96-well plates, and each plate was treated as a replicate. For unsorted PBMC, roughly 270 ng genomic DNA, equal to approximately 30,000 T cell genomes, was loaded into each replicate PCR. Ten immunoSEQ deep assay plates were used to sequence the unsorted PBMC genomic DNA. Purified libraries were measured with a Qubit 3.0 fluorometer, size-checked on a Bioanalyzer 2100, and measured again with the KAPA Library Quantification kit. Every immunoSEQ 96-well plate was sequenced on a dedicated single-read 150-cycle Illumina NextSeq 550 flow cell. The paper's processing steps were these. Because the immunoSEQ output included only junctional sequences and no quality scores, the filtering could not be the same as the filtering used for full-length reads. To assign V/J genes and CDR3, sequences were annotated against IMGT germline references using PyIR, a Python wrapper for IgBLAST v1.9. Reads were removed for weak V/J assignments (E-value above 1e-6), missing CDR3, stop codons, out-of-frame junctions, or ambiguous translated residues. V3J clonotypes were defined by identical inferred V gene, J gene, and CDR3 amino acid sequence. To compute the percentage overlap between repertoires, the number of shared unique clonotypes was divided by the size of the smaller repertoire. Three approaches were used to assess repertoire richness: RTK rarefaction, the Chao1 estimator, and Recon v2.1 estimates of unobserved clonotypes. TCRdb took over this immuneACCESS table, retaining in-frame rearrangements with V and J assigned. Such tables are incomplete; in checked studies, under half of the missing clones stem from an unresolved V gene, and the remainder is unexplained. The V and J calls and clone size are taken from that table; D and trimming were inferred from the DNA. Within this sample are some 510,000 clones, with around 74% of them counted one time only. The ten largest clones represent around 13% of the sample.

Results and caveats for the whole study, not just this receptor: Pairwise subsampling indicated that sequencing depth was expected to affect the degree of clonotype sharing among donors. The small number of donors limited the genetic and exposure-history diversity represented. Only blood was sampled, and tissue TCR repertoires likely differ from those in blood.

The donors were healthy, HIV-negative adults with no recently reported acute infections or vaccinations. Every donor was a Caucasian adult living in Nashville, Tennessee, USA. In the unsorted samples, some 100 million PBMCs were counted, and genomic DNA was extracted using the QIAamp DNA Blood Mini kit. Blood was collected by leukapheresis, and PBMCs were isolated by Ficoll-Histopaque density gradient centrifugation and then cryopreserved in liquid nitrogen vapor phase. Input material: PBMCs. The sequence was obtained from a middle-aged woman in good health. Some clones in this sample may be carry-over from other donors' samples. This sequence uses TRBV7-8 and TRBJ2-7; a confident D gene designation cannot be given. At the DNA level, the sequence is TGTGCCAGCAGCCGAAGACAAGCCTACGAGCAGTACTTC. The resulting protein is CASSRRQAYEQYF.